This is a list of T cell receptor beta chains from one sample in a study of blood T cell repertoires in COVID-19. Method: immunoSEQ multiplex PCR; TCRdb's copy keeps in-frame clones and lacks some. This repertoire shows approximately 170,000 clones, approximately 86% found once; its top ten account for roughly 2.5%. Specimen: peripheral blood. All receptors derive from a woman older than 75 with COVID-19, enrolled during active disease. The CDR3 runs from the conserved cysteine through the conserved F or W. D genes are given only for firm matches. Clone size is not always given. Where it is, it says once, few, many or a class for expanded clones.

J: TRBJ2-7; D: TRBD2; V: TRBV7-2; size: .; CDR3: CASSLTSGSQYEQYF; DNA: TGTGCCAGCAGCTTGACTAGCGGGAGCCAGTACGAGCAGTACTTC
J: TRBJ1-1; D: .; V: TRBV28; size: .; CDR3: CASGGVRKNTEAFF; DNA: TGTGCCAGCGGCGGAGTCCGGAAGAACACTGAAGCTTTCTTT
J: TRBJ1-2; D: TRBD1; V: TRBV18; size: .; CDR3: CASSSALLTGGSRSGYTF; DNA: TGTGCCAGCTCATCGGCCCTCTTAACAGGGGGCTCCCGGAGTGGCTACACCTTC
J: TRBJ1-4; D: .; V: TRBV6-5; size: .; CDR3: CASSYSTGTNEKLFF; DNA: TGTGCCAGCAGTTACTCGACTGGAACTAATGAAAAACTGTTTTTT
J: TRBJ2-1; D: .; V: TRBV28; size: .; CDR3: CASRLGSYNEQFF; DNA: TGTGCCAGTCGACTAGGGTCCTACAATGAGCAGTTCTTC
J: TRBJ2-2; D: .; V: TRBV7-2; size: few; CDR3: CASSATSPGELFF; DNA: TGTGCCAGCAGCGCTACTAGCCCCGGGGAGCTGTTTTTT
J: TRBJ2-1; D: TRBD2; V: TRBV9; size: .; CDR3: CASSPPWAGADEQFF; DNA: TGTGCCAGCAGCCCCCCCTGGGCGGGAGCCGATGAGCAGTTCTTC
J: TRBJ1-1; D: .; V: TRBV28; size: .; CDR3: CASKGGGADTEAFF; DNA: TGTGCCAGCAAGGGCGGAGGGGCTGACACTGAAGCTTTCTTT
J: TRBJ2-7; D: TRBD2; V: TRBV5-1; size: .; CDR3: CASSFGTSGDEQYF; DNA: TGCGCCAGCAGCTTCGGGACTAGCGGAGACGAGCAGTACTTC
J: TRBJ2-5; D: .; V: TRBV20-1; size: few; CDR3: CSASGPSVETQYF; DNA: TGCAGTGCTAGTGGTCCTAGCGTGGAGACCCAGTACTTC
J: TRBJ1-2; D: .; V: TRBV7-2; size: .; CDR3: CASSPPRGTDGYTF; DNA: TGTGCCAGCAGCCCTCCAAGGGGTACGGATGGCTACACCTTC
J: TRBJ2-1; D: .; V: TRBV7-9; size: .; CDR3: CASSILNEQFF; DNA: TGTGCCAGCAGTATTCTGAATGAGCAGTTCTTC
J: TRBJ2-5; D: TRBD1; V: TRBV2; size: once; CDR3: CANSRGIGETQYF; DNA: TGTGCCAACTCCAGGGGGATCGGGGAGACCCAGTACTTC
J: TRBJ2-1; D: .; V: TRBV7-3; size: .; CDR3: CASSSVPGLPYNEQFF; DNA: TGTGCCAGCAGCTCCGTACCGGGACTCCCCTACAATGAGCAGTTCTTC
J: TRBJ2-3; D: .; V: TRBV3-1/TRBV3-2; size: .; CDR3: CASSLVGDTQYF; DNA: TGTGCCAGCAGTCTAGTAGGAGATACGCAGTATTTT
J: TRBJ1-5; D: TRBD1; V: TRBV7-6; size: .; CDR3: CASSLGQGGRSNQPQHF; DNA: TGTGCCAGCAGCCTTGGACAGGGCGGACGGAGCAATCAGCCCCAGCATTTT
J: TRBJ2-5; D: .; V: TRBV10-3; size: .; CDR3: CAISEGQPQETQYF; DNA: TGTGCCATCAGTGAGGGACAGCCCCAAGAGACCCAGTACTTC
J: TRBJ2-3; D: TRBD2; V: TRBV9; size: .; CDR3: CASSHGTSGSGSTDTQYF; DNA: TGTGCCAGCAGCCACGGGACTAGCGGGAGTGGGAGCACAGATACGCAGTATTTT
J: TRBJ1-3; D: .; V: TRBV3-1/TRBV3-2; size: .; CDR3: CASSVPPGNTIYF; DNA: TGTGCCAGCAGCGTTCCCCCGGGAAACACCATATATTTT
J: TRBJ2-3; D: TRBD1; V: TRBV19; size: .; CDR3: CASSLGQGVTDTQYF; DNA: TGTGCCAGTAGTTTGGGACAGGGGGTAACAGATACGCAGTATTTT
J: TRBJ2-3; D: .; V: TRBV3-1/TRBV3-2; size: .; CDR3: CASSLPQGDTQYF; DNA: TGTGCCAGCAGCCTACCTCAGGGAGATACGCAGTATTTT
J: TRBJ1-1; D: .; V: TRBV5-1; size: .; CDR3: CASSSWDSWNTEAFF; DNA: TGCGCCAGCAGCTCCTGGGACTCATGGAACACTGAAGCTTTCTTT
J: TRBJ1-2; D: .; V: TRBV18; size: .; CDR3: CASSPGLQTYGYTF; DNA: TGTGCCAGCTCACCGGGTTTACAGACCTATGGCTACACCTTC
J: TRBJ1-2; D: TRBD1; V: TRBV4-3; size: once; CDR3: CASSQVGGQGRHGYTF; DNA: TGCGCCAGCAGCCAAGTCGGGGGACAGGGGAGACATGGCTACACCTTC
J: TRBJ2-7; D: TRBD1; V: TRBV19; size: .; CDR3: CASSIEGTGAYEQYF; DNA: TGTGCCAGTAGTATAGAGGGGACAGGGGCCTACGAGCAGTACTTC
J: TRBJ2-1; D: TRBD2; V: TRBV28; size: .; CDR3: CASSLLAGTTYNEQFF; DNA: TGTGCCAGCAGTCTTTTAGCGGGAACAACCTACAATGAGCAGTTCTTC
J: TRBJ1-2; D: TRBD1; V: TRBV3-1/TRBV3-2; size: .; CDR3: CASSQGAGQLLF; DNA: TGTGCCAGCAGCCAAGGGGCGGGACAGCTACTCTTC
J: TRBJ2-2; D: TRBD2; V: TRBV5-1; size: .; CDR3: CASSFSLAGQSTGELFF; DNA: TGCGCCAGCAGCTTTAGTCTAGCGGGACAAAGCACCGGGGAGCTGTTTTTT
J: TRBJ1-5; D: .; V: TRBV28; size: once; CDR3: CASSKIQGRQPQHF; DNA: TGTGCCAGCAGTAAGATTCAGGGTAGGCAGCCCCAGCATTTT
J: TRBJ1-2; D: TRBD1; V: TRBV28; size: .; CDR3: CASSLLTGPYGYTF; DNA: TGTGCCAGCAGTTTATTGACAGGGCCCTATGGCTACACCTTC
J: TRBJ1-3; D: TRBD1; V: TRBV4-1; size: .; CDR3: CASSIKTGEDTIYF; DNA: TGCGCCAGCAGCATCAAGACAGGGGAAGACACCATATATTTT
J: TRBJ2-1; D: TRBD2; V: TRBV7-3; size: .; CDR3: CASSPAGGPGEQFF; DNA: TGTGCCAGCAGCCCAGCGGGAGGGCCTGGTGAGCAGTTCTTC
J: TRBJ2-7; D: .; V: TRBV28; size: .; CDR3: CASSFGRGILGEQYF; DNA: TGTGCCAGCAGTTTTGGACGGGGAATTTTAGGCGAGCAGTACTTC
J: TRBJ2-1; D: TRBD2; V: TRBV11-3; size: .; CDR3: CASSQKGAGGSYNEQFF; DNA: TGTGCCAGCAGCCAAAAGGGGGCGGGAGGGTCCTACAATGAGCAGTTCTTC
J: TRBJ2-2; D: TRBD2; V: TRBV6-2/TRBV6-3; size: few; CDR3: CASSYGPGLAGVRVNTGELFF; DNA: TGTGCCAGCAGTTACGGACCGGGACTAGCGGGAGTAAGAGTGAACACCGGGGAGCTGTTTTTT
J: TRBJ2-7; D: TRBD2; V: TRBV9; size: .; CDR3: CASSVEASGHYEQYF; DNA: TGTGCCAGCAGCGTAGAGGCTAGCGGACACTACGAGCAGTACTTC
J: TRBJ1-6; D: TRBD1; V: TRBV19; size: .; CDR3: CASRNEQGAKSPLHF; DNA: TGTGCCAGTAGAAACGAACAGGGGGCGAAATCACCCCTCCACTTT
J: TRBJ2-7; D: .; V: TRBV7-9; size: .; CDR3: CASSLWRESDEQYF; DNA: TGTGCCAGCAGCTTGTGGAGGGAGAGCGACGAGCAGTACTTC
J: TRBJ2-5; D: .; V: TRBV27; size: few; CDR3: CASSSTSPAILQETQYF; DNA: TGTGCCAGCAGTTCGACTAGTCCCGCGATTTTACAAGAGACCCAGTACTTC
J: TRBJ2-7; D: TRBD2; V: TRBV11-2; size: many; CDR3: CASSLGRLAAYEQYF; DNA: TGTGCCAGCAGCCTTGGACGGCTAGCGGCATACGAGCAGTACTTC
J: TRBJ2-1; D: .; V: TRBV18; size: .; CDR3: CASSPPVRVNEQFF; DNA: TGTGCCAGCTCACCACCGGTCAGGGTCAATGAGCAGTTCTTC
J: TRBJ2-5; D: .; V: TRBV4-2; size: .; CDR3: CASSQHPTYQETQYF; DNA: TGTGCCAGCAGCCAGCATCCGACATACCAAGAGACCCAGTACTTC
J: TRBJ1-2; D: .; V: TRBV5-5; size: .; CDR3: CASSLAEGRNYGYTF; DNA: TGTGCCAGCAGCTTGGCGGAGGGGCGAAACTATGGCTACACCTTC
J: TRBJ1-5; D: TRBD1; V: TRBV19; size: .; CDR3: CASRAGTGGYQPQHF; DNA: TGTGCCAGTAGGGCCGGGACAGGGGGCTATCAGCCCCAGCATTTT
J: TRBJ2-2; D: .; V: TRBV5-1; size: few; CDR3: CASSPQAGELFF; DNA: TGCGCCAGCAGCCCACAGGCCGGGGAGCTGTTTTTT
J: TRBJ1-6; D: .; V: TRBV27; size: .; CDR3: CASSLLAAGANSPLHF; DNA: TGTGCCAGCAGTTTATTGGCAGCTGGGGCTAATTCACCCCTCCACTTT
J: TRBJ2-1; D: TRBD1; V: TRBV19; size: .; CDR3: CASSIVLTGDNEQFF; DNA: TGTGCCAGTAGTATAGTTCTAACAGGGGACAATGAGCAGTTCTTC
J: TRBJ1-6; D: .; V: TRBV28; size: .; CDR3: CASSLYRPGANSPLHF; DNA: TGTGCCAGCAGTTTATACCGCCCGGGAGCGAATTCACCCCTCCACTTT
J: TRBJ2-7; D: TRBD2; V: TRBV7-9; size: .; CDR3: CASSLPRASGSYEQYF; DNA: TGTGCCAGCAGCTTACCAAGGGCTAGCGGATCCTACGAGCAGTACTTC
J: TRBJ2-2; D: .; V: TRBV11-3; size: .; CDR3: CASSLPVGDHGNTGELFF; DNA: TGTGCCAGCAGCTTACCCGTAGGGGATCACGGGAACACCGGGGAGCTGTTTTTT